A selection of T cell receptor beta chains follows, all from one sample in a study of T cells in localized non-small cell lung cancer. The assay was immunoSEQ multiplex PCR, and TCRdb's table has in-frame clones only and misses some. The data hold about 52,000 clones, with around 82% observed a single time. Material: PBMCs, obtained before any cancer treatment. Every receptor here comes from a woman aged 35-70 years with stage II lung adenocarcinoma. Each CDR3 is given with its conserved first and last residue. A D gene is named only where the DNA matches it firmly. Size is stated for part of the rows, as once, few or many counts, or as a class when the clone is expanded.

TRBV6-5	TRBJ1-5	13	NA	NA	CASRISGLGPQHF	TGTGCCAGCAGAATCAGTGGTTTGGGGCCCCAGCATTTT
TRBV27	TRBJ1-6	15	NA	medium-sized	CASKLTVLHHSPLHF	TGTGCCAGCAAGTTAACGGTTCTACATCATTCACCCCTCCACTTT
TRBV13	TRBJ1-3	15	NA	NA	CASSLRGAPGNTIYF	TGTGCCAGCAGCTTAAGGGGGGCGCCTGGAAACACCATATATTTT
TRBV5-1	TRBJ2-6	15	NA	NA	CASSFPRDGANVLTF	TGCGCCAGCAGCTTTCCCAGAGACGGGGCCAACGTCCTGACTTTC
TRBV19	TRBJ2-3	15	TRBD1	NA	CASSKRTGTTDTQYF	TGTGCCAGTAGTAAACGGACAGGGACCACAGATACGCAGTATTTT
TRBV10-2	TRBJ2-3	11	NA	few	CASSELDTQYF	TGCGCCAGCAGTGAATTGGATACGCAGTATTTT
TRBV5-1	TRBJ2-5	17	TRBD1	NA	CASSLVTGTGGGETQYF	TGCGCCAGCAGCTTGGTTACCGGGACAGGGGGCGGGGAGACCCAGTACTTC
TRBV5-4	TRBJ1-1	13	NA	NA	CASIDAVATEAFF	TGTGCCAGCATCGACGCCGTAGCGACTGAAGCTTTCTTT
TRBV15	TRBJ1-2	16	NA	NA	CATSIPGGAQGYGYTF	TGTGCCACCAGCATCCCTGGGGGGGCTCAGGGCTATGGCTACACCTTC
TRBV2	TRBJ1-5	15	NA	NA	CASSEVGASNQPQHF	TGTGCCAGCAGTGAAGTGGGGGCAAGCAATCAGCCCCAGCATTTT
TRBV11-2	TRBJ2-1	13	NA	NA	CASSLGEKGEQFF	TGTGCCAGCAGCTTAGGCGAAAAGGGTGAGCAGTTCTTC
TRBV30	TRBJ1-2	13	NA	NA	CAWSWRGLYGYTF	TGTGCCTGGAGTTGGCGGGGGTTGTATGGCTACACCTTC
TRBV21-1	TRBJ2-7	17	NA	NA	CASSKSGRCRNYYEQYF	TGTGCCAGCAGCAAATCGGGTCGGTGCAGGAACTACTACGAGCAGTACTTC
TRBV28	TRBJ1-1	14	NA	NA	CASSLNRVFAEAFF	TGTGCCAGCAGTCTTAACAGGGTTTTCGCTGAAGCTTTCTTT
TRBV29-1	TRBJ1-1	13	NA	NA	CSVQVPLNTEAFF	TGCAGCGTTCAGGTTCCTCTGAACACTGAAGCTTTCTTT
TRBV5-1	TRBJ2-7	14	TRBD1	NA	CASSRWQGADEQYF	TGCGCCAGCAGCCGATGGCAGGGGGCCGACGAGCAGTACTTC
TRBV7-2	TRBJ2-6	18	TRBD1	NA	CASSPVGTANSGANVLTF	TGTGCCAGCAGCCCGGTAGGGACAGCAAACTCTGGGGCCAACGTCCTGACTTTC
TRBV25-1	TRBJ2-5	15	NA	NA	CASSEGTGAQETQYF	TGTGCCAGCAGTGAGGGAACAGGTGCCCAAGAGACCCAGTACTTC
TRBV4-3	TRBJ1-6	16	TRBD1	NA	CASSQGTGNYNSPLHF	TGCGCCAGCAGCCAAGGGACAGGCAACTATAATTCACCCCTCCACTTT
TRBV4-3	TRBJ2-5	16	TRBD1	NA	CASSQDRGQGTETQYF	TGCGCCAGCAGCCAAGATCGAGGACAGGGTACAGAGACCCAGTACTTC
TRBV5-4	TRBJ1-4	15	TRBD1	NA	CASSSRQGGGEKLFF	TGTGCCAGCAGCTCGAGACAGGGAGGTGGCGAAAAACTGTTTTTT
TRBV10-3	TRBJ1-4	13	NA	NA	CAISESKEEQLFF	TGTGCCATCAGTGAGTCGAAAGAAGAGCAACTGTTTTTT
TRBV9	TRBJ1-2	14	TRBD1	NA	CASSRRDSNYGYTF	TGTGCCAGCAGCCGCCGGGACAGCAACTATGGCTACACCTTC
TRBV7-2	TRBJ1-5	15	TRBD1	NA	CASSLVRGMGQPQHF	TGTGCCAGCAGCTTAGTCAGGGGGATGGGTCAGCCCCAGCATTTT
TRBV6-6	TRBJ1-1	14	NA	NA	CASSYSRGGTEAFF	TGTGCCAGCAGTTACTCACGAGGCGGCACTGAAGCTTTCTTT
TRBV6-5	TRBJ2-7	14	NA	NA	CASSWDTPSYEQYF	TGTGCCAGCAGTTGGGACACACCCTCCTACGAGCAGTACTTC
TRBV4-3	TRBJ1-2	16	NA	once	CASSQESVQPNYGYTF	TGCGCCAGCAGCCAAGAATCGGTCCAGCCAAACTATGGCTACACCTTC
TRBV19	TRBJ2-4	15	TRBD1	NA	CASSPRVGQENIQYF	TGTGCCAGTAGTCCTAGGGTGGGACAGGAAAACATTCAGTACTTC
TRBV7-2	TRBJ2-1	12	NA	few	CASSFTLEEQFF	TGTGCCAGCAGCTTCACTCTGGAAGAGCAGTTCTTC
TRBV27	TRBJ1-1	16	TRBD1	NA	CASSLGPGQLHTEAFF	TGTGCCAGCAGCCTCGGCCCGGGACAGCTTCACACTGAAGCTTTCTTT
TRBV6-6	TRBJ1-1	13	NA	NA	CASRSGAGTEAFF	TGTGCCAGCAGATCGGGGGCCGGGACTGAAGCTTTCTTT
TRBV5-1	TRBJ2-7	14	TRBD1	NA	CASSSGDRAYEQYF	TGCGCCAGCAGCTCCGGGGACAGGGCCTACGAGCAGTACTTC
TRBV11-2	TRBJ1-4	15	NA	few	CASSLSGPTNEKLFF	TGTGCCAGCAGCCTAAGCGGTCCAACTAATGAAAAACTGTTTTTT
TRBV28	TRBJ2-2	12	NA	NA	CASRVGDGELFF	TGTGCCAGTCGAGTTGGGGACGGGGAGCTGTTTTTT
TRBV7-2	TRBJ2-7	12	NA	NA	CASSLMGHEQYF	TGTGCCAGCAGCTTAATGGGCCACGAGCAGTACTTC
TRBV2	TRBJ1-2	17	NA	few	CASSEALGPGANYGYTF	TGTGCCAGCAGTGAAGCGCTGGGGCCAGGGGCTAACTATGGCTACACCTTC
TRBV10-3	TRBJ1-1	14	NA	few	CAISESRGGNEAFF	TGTGCCATCAGTGAGTCGCGGGGAGGGAATGAAGCTTTCTTT
TRBV10-3	TRBJ2-1	11	NA	NA	CAISEYNEQFF	TGTGCCATCAGTGAGTACAATGAGCAGTTCTTC
TRBV28	TRBJ2-5	14	NA	NA	CATFFRGAPETQYF	TGTGCCACCTTTTTCCGGGGGGCCCCAGAGACCCAGTACTTC
TRBV6-1	TRBJ1-4	13	NA	NA	CASNRAFNEKLFF	TGTGCCAGCAACAGGGCGTTTAATGAAAAACTGTTTTTT
TRBV2	TRBJ1-4	14	TRBD1	NA	CASRLGQGSEKLFF	TGTGCCAGCAGATTGGGACAGGGCAGTGAAAAACTGTTTTTT
TRBV9	TRBJ1-1	13	NA	few	CASSVTANTEAFF	TGTGCCAGCAGCGTGACTGCGAACACTGAAGCTTTCTTT
TRBV2	TRBJ2-1	17	NA	NA	CASSDLFRESSYNEQFF	TGTGCCAGCAGTGACTTGTTTCGGGAGAGCTCCTACAATGAGCAGTTCTTC
TRBV9	TRBJ1-3	15	TRBD1	NA	CASSIRDSSGNTIYF	TGTGCCAGCAGCATCCGGGACAGCTCTGGAAACACCATATATTTT
TRBV19	TRBJ1-1	16	NA	NA	CASSTGAAVRNTEAFF	TGTGCCAGTAGTACGGGGGCGGCGGTCCGGAACACTGAAGCTTTCTTT